The T cell receptor (beta chain) described here comes from a study of shared clonotypes between healthy human individuals. Study in general: Used for every donor were three CD4 naive, three CD4 memory, two CD8 naive and one CD8 memory plate. Study-wide points: Rarefaction exposed incomplete sorted-subset sequencing despite large depth.

The repertoire was sequenced with immunoSEQ multiplex PCR; TCRdb's copy has only in-frame clones and lacks some. Seen here are 1.4 million or so clones, just under 99% observed once, and the top ten hold approximately 0.4%. Every one of the donors was a Caucasian adult that lived in Nashville, Tennessee. Naive CD45RA+ and memory CD45RA-negative subsets were split from CD4+ cells. Germline values: CDR1 SNHLY, CDR2 FYNNEI. This CDR3 comprises 14 residues. The V end lost 5 bases, the J end lost 10 bases, and 20 bases lay between the germline ends. A note on this clone: Its target is unknown.

Sequencing input: naive CD4+ T cells sorted from blood. Regarding subset: CD45RA+ positively selected. This receptor was taken from a man aged 25 to 40 in good health. J is TRBJ1-2 and V is TRBV2; D is possibly TRBD1 (5 bases). The CDR3 nucleotides are TGTGCCAGCAGTCAATCCGGGATTCCACAGGACTACACCTTC. It codes for CASSQSGIPQDYTF.